The present entry profiles one TCR beta chain with its context. This clone occurred once. Its specific antigen is unknown. Base qualities were left out, and no much larger clone turns up one base away. Eligible patients were adults with ileal or ileocolonic Crohn's disease who had an indication for ileocolonic resection. Before DNA extraction, whole ileal mucosal biopsies were kept frozen at -80 degrees C. Genomic DNA was isolated from frozen whole biopsies using a TRizol-based method, and the DNA was quantified with a NanoDrop 2000 spectrophotometer. This entry belongs to a study of T cell repertoires in ileal Crohn's disease (dated by TCRdb to about 2019). A note on the overall study: Median disease duration was about eight years, and around 35% of patients were identified as active smokers at the time of surgery. All patients had surgery for a complication: stricturing disease in around 60% and penetrating disease in around 39%. About half of the patients received postoperative therapy: 11 received thiopurines and 15 to 20 received anti-TNF agents. A prospective multicentre cohort supplied the 50 or so Crohn's disease patients whose TCR repertoires were analysed. The study was conducted in parallel with a multicentre cohort that was designed to identify predictors of early endoscopic recurrence following ileocolonic resection. A Rutgeerts score above i0 was used to define endoscopic postoperative recurrence. A total of roughly 170 mucosal samples from approximately 57 patients were sequenced, with samples obtained at several locations on the surgical specimen and at postoperative endoscopy.

Around 550 nanograms of biopsy DNA per sample were submitted for commercial TCRB immunosequencing. Adaptive Biotechnology amplified CDR3 regions from genomic DNA with a two-step multiplex PCR that controlled for amplification bias. Primers covering every V and J gene segment were used in the first PCR, while barcodes and Illumina adapters were added in the second PCR. CDR3 libraries were sequenced on an Illumina instrument. For the original study's pipeline: The analysis drew on both the pipelines supplied by the vendor and custom analysis of the raw data in R/Bioconductor running R version 3.3.0. Clonality, which ranges from 0 to 1, was calculated as the inverse of the normalised Shannon entropy across all productive clones. High-frequency clones were defined as the repertoire share of the top 100 clones, retaining only clones passing a 95% confidence test. Overlap between samples was measured with the Morisita-Horn index, while repertoire diversity was measured with the Simpson index. As stored in TCRdb, this immuneACCESS dataset retains in-frame rearrangements with V and J assigned. A fraction of the clones does not appear; measured against another copy, unresolved V genes explain less than half of the discrepancy, and the remainder lacks a known reason. That table is the source of V, J and clone size, and D and trimming were worked out from the DNA. Across this sample there are approximately 14,000 clones, with about 85% seen only once. 3.7% of the sample goes to the ten largest clones.

V lost 1 base and J lost 3 bases; the stretch between them is 11 bases long. The CDR3, from cysteine to phenylalanine, totals 15 residues. Just CDR3 DNA is preserved here, 45 bases in frame from base 1. From the germline V gene, CDR1 is SGHRS and CDR2 is YFSETQ. What the authors observed across the whole study: Endoscopic recurrence was found to be associated with higher high-frequency clone percentages at surgery, and recurrence was observed in all patients with clonality above 26.8% (18/57). Compared with CD4 T cells, sorted CD8 T cells contained more high-frequency clones, which suggests that the mucosal expansions were mostly CD8. Only a subgroup of patients, of unstated size, had mucosal CD4 and CD8 T cells sorted and sequenced. Compared with non-smokers, patients who were active smokers at surgery showed a significantly higher proportion of clonal expansions (approximately 26% vs 20%, p=0.02).

The sample taken for sequencing was ileal tissue. The clonotype comes from an adult with Crohn's disease. The sequence is built from TRBV5-1 and TRBJ1-3, with the D gene too uncertain to name. CDR3 loop: CASSLFGVSGNTIYF. The DNA sequence is TGCGCCAGCAGCTTGTTCGGGGTTAGTGGAAACACCATATATTTT.